This entry concerns a single TCR beta chain. This entry belongs to a study of blood T cell repertoires in COVID-19. The CDR3 sequence is 18 residues long. Trimming at V came to 3 bases and at J to 0 bases, leaving 8 bases not matched to a gene. Germline V gene sequence: CDR1 ENHRY, CDR2 SYGVKD. While infection was still active, Seattle patients were enrolled and then followed longitudinally. How the authors handled the data: For nucleated cells, counts were estimated from reference gene primer amplification. Method: immunoSEQ multiplex PCR; TCRdb's copy keeps in-frame clones and lacks some. V and J calls and clone size are as listed in that table; D and trimming were resolved from the DNA. The sample holds approximately 350,000 clones, 75% to 90% seen once.

The sequence came from a woman aged 55-69 years with COVID-19, enrolled during active disease. This rearrangement joins TRBV10-3 to TRBJ2-6, with TRBD1 identical over 7 bases. The sample consisted of peripheral blood. CDR3 DNA: TGTGCCATCAGTGACCACGAGGCAGGGGGCTCTGGGGCCAACGTCCTGACTTTC. The encoded protein is CAISDHEAGGSGANVLTF.